The source of this T cell receptor (beta chain) is a study of regulatory T cells in long-lasting Graves disease. According to the study, TCR beta libraries were built with iRepertoire HTBI primers and CDR3-region Arm-PCR. Via MiXCR, TCRdb re-called the multiplex PCR reads, giving one row per CDR3 protein. The sample yields around 400,000 distinct CDR3 sequences, roughly 23% seen once. Sample time point: persistent/refractory GD, antithyroid drugs over 5 years with positive TRAb. From PBMCs, RNA was extracted and then used to make the TCR library. Per germline, CDR1 MDHEN and CDR2 SYDVKM. Trimming pared 7 bases from V and 4 bases from J, leaving 17 bases between. This CDR3 has 15 residues. This clonotype appeared many times.

Sequencing was performed on peripheral blood mononuclear cells (PBMCs), taken when the disease was refractory, from a patient treated with antithyroid drugs. The clonotype originates from a female donor with Graves disease. V and J are TRBV28 and TRBJ1-5; D possibly corresponds to TRBD1 (5 bases). CDR3 nucleotide sequence: TGTGCCAGCACCCTAGTCCAGGGAGGTAATCAGCCCCAGCATTTT. It yields the protein CASTLVQGGNQPQHF.